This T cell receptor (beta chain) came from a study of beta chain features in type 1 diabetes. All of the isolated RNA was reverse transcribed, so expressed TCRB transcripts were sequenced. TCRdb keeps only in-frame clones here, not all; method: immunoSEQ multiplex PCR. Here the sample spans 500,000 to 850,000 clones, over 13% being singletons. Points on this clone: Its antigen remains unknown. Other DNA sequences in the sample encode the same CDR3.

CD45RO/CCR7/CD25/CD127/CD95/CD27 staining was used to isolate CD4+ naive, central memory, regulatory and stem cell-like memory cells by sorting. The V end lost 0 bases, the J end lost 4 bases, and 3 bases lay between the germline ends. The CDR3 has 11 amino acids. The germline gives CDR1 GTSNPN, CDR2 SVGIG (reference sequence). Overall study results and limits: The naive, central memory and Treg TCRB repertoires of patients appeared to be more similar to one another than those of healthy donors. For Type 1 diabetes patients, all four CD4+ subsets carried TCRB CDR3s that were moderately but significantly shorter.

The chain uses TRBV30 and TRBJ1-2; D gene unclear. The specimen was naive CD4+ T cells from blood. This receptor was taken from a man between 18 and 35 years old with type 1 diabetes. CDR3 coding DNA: TGTGCCTGGAGTGTGAGCTATGGCTACACCTTC. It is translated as CAWSVSYGYTF.